This TCR beta chain was captured by sequencing in a study of cytomegalovirus exposure and HLA in healthy donors. Germline CDR1 and CDR2: MNHEY and SMNVEV (reference sequence). V was clipped by 4 bases and J by 6 bases; unmatched bases: 6. This CDR3 comprises 14 residues. This PCR relied on a set of 60 Vbeta primers and 13 Jbeta primers. Profiling relied on immunoSEQ multiplex PCR, and the TCRdb table lists in-frame clones only, not all of them. The profile shows roughly 200,000 clones, 78% of them singletons. This TCR was sampled from a female donor in good health and CMV-seronegative. The rearrangement links TRBV27 to TRBJ2-1; 7 bases fit TRBD2. Sequencing used PBMCs. The CDR3 protein is CASSWGGSPNEQFF. CDR3 coding DNA: TGTGCCAGCAGTTGGGGGGGGTCTCCCAATGAGCAGTTCTTC.